The sequence of this T cell receptor beta chain was determined in a study of OX40 agonist ivuxolimab in advanced cancers. Study-level information: Males comprised around 80% of the group, whose mean age was 60 years (range 23 to 79).

To note about this clone: The antigen is undetermined.

Germline values: CDR1 MNHNS, CDR2 SASEGT. Trimming shortened V by 4 bases and J by 1 base, and 14 bases separated the two germline ends. This CDR3 has 15 residues. TCRdb's copy holds only in-frame clones and misses some; the assay was immunoSEQ multiplex PCR. The sample consists of some 74,000 clones, roughly 88% of them appearing once. Study results and caveats: With doses of 0.1-3.0 mg/kg, partial responders showed among the lowest clonal expansion. There were, on average, more expanded clones in CD8+ T cells than in CD4+. At 0.1 to 3.0 mg/kg, CD4+ and CD8+ blood T cells expanded clonally by week 6.

Source: CD4+ or CD8+ T cells sorted from blood, taken in a trial of the OX40 agonist ivuxolimab. The clonotype originates from an adult with an advanced solid tumor such as melanoma, head and neck, liver or kidney cancer. The rearrangement links TRBV6-1 to TRBJ2-7, with a weak D call TRBD1 (7 bases). The CDR3 bases are TGTGCCAGCAGTGCTGAGACAGGGAGGTCCTACGAGCAGTACTTC. Residues: CASSAETGRSYEQYF.